A selection of T cell receptor beta chains follows, all from one sample in a study of OX40 agonist ivuxolimab in advanced cancers. Measured with immunoSEQ multiplex PCR; TCRdb has only the in-frame clones, and not every one. The table records about 64,000 clones, around four fifths of them present only once. The sample consisted of CD4+ or CD8+ T cells sorted from blood, taken in a trial of the OX40 agonist ivuxolimab. These receptors were collected from an adult with an advanced solid tumor such as melanoma, head and neck, liver or kidney cancer. The CDR3 runs from the conserved cysteine through the conserved F or W. Each record gives: V gene, CDR3 protein.

V: TRBV5-1; CDR3: CASSLEGLGQPQHF
V: TRBV5-1; CDR3: CASSSGGVGNTIYF
V: TRBV11-1; CDR3: CASTGVGYGYTF
V: TRBV19; CDR3: CASTPPLGREGDTGELFF
V: TRBV6-5; CDR3: CASSHNVGDEQYF
V: TRBV19; CDR3: CASRKQGNFPLNTEAFF
V: TRBV6-5; CDR3: CASSSGTSFGNEQFF
V: TRBV5-6; CDR3: CASSFRGPSGNTIYF
V: TRBV4-2; CDR3: CASSDNLAEETQYF
V: TRBV4-1; CDR3: CASSYRQGYSNQPQHF
V: TRBV28; CDR3: CASSLQTGGTDTQYF
V: TRBV10-3; CDR3: CAISELVVEGLQPQHF
V: TRBV21-1; CDR3: CASGTRPAARTGELFF
V: TRBV9; CDR3: CASSVTLSGGATDTQYF
V: TRBV9; CDR3: CASSVDWGAYEQYF
V: TRBV5-8; CDR3: CASSFYSREAFF
V: TRBV2; CDR3: CASSAGEVGNTIYF
V: TRBV28; CDR3: CASSFSSGTDTQYF
V: TRBV11-3; CDR3: CASSLEGDTENTEAFF
V: TRBV19; CDR3: CASRRDRVNTGELFF
V: TRBV6-5; CDR3: CASSYSSGRETQYF
V: TRBV7-8; CDR3: CASSTTSGNTIYF
V: TRBV9; CDR3: CASSVGREQETQYF
V: TRBV5-1; CDR3: CASSPGAQTGYTF
V: TRBV7-7; CDR3: CASSLRLGQVELFF
V: TRBV7-6; CDR3: CASSSITGTSVHTQYF
V: TRBV28; CDR3: CATGQGNTGELFF